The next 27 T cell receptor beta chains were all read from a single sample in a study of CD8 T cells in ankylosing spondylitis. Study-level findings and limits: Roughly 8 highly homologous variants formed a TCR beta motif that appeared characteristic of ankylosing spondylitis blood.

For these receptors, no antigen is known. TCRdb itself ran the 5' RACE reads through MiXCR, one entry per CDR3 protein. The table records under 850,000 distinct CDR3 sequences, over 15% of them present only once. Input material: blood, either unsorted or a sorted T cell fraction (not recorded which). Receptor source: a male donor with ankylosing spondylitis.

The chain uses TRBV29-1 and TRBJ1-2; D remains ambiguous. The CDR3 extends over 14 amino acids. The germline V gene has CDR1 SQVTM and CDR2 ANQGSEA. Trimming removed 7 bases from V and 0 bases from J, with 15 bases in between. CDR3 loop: CSGWATEANYGYTF. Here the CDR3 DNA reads TGCAGCGGCTGGGCGACGGAAGCTAACTATGGCTACACCTTC. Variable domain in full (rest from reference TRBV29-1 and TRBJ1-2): SAVISQKPSRDICQRGTSLTIQCQVDSQVTMMFWYRQQPGQSLTLIATANQGSEATYESGFVIDKFPISRPNLTFSTLTVSNMSPEDSSIYLCSGWATEANYGYTFGSGTRLTVV.

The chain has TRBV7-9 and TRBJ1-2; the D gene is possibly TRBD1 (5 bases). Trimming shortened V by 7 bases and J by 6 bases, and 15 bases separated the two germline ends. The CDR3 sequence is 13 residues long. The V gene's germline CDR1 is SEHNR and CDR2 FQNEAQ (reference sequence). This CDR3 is CASTNGLGDGYTF. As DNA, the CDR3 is TGTGCCAGCACCAATGGCCTAGGGGATGGCTACACCTTC.

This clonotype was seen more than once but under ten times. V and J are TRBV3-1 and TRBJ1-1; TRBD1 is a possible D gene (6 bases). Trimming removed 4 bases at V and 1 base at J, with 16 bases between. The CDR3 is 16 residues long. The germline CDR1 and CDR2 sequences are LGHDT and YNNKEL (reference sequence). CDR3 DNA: TGTGCCAGCAGCCCGAACCGAGGGGGGGGGAACACTGAAGCTTTCTTT. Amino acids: CASSPNRGGGNTEAFF.

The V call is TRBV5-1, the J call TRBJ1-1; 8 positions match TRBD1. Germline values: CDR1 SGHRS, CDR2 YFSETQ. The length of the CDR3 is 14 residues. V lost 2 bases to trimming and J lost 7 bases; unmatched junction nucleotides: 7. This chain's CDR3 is CASSFDRGSNEAFF. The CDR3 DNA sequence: TGCGCCAGCAGCTTCGACAGGGGAAGTAATGAAGCTTTCTTT.

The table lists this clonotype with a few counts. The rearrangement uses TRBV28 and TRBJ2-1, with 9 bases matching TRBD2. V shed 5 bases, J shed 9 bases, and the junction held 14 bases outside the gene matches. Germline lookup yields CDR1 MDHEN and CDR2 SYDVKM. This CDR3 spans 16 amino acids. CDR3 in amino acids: CASSVHLAGGPGEQFF. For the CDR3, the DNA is TGTGCCAGCAGTGTCCATCTGGCGGGAGGGCCAGGTGAGCAGTTCTTC. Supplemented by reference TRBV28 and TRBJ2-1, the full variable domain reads DVKVTQSSRYLVKRTGEKVFLECVQDMDHENMFWYRQDPGLGLRLIYFSYDVKMKEKGDIPEGYSVSREKKERFSLILESASTNQTSMYLCASSVHLAGGPGEQFFGPGTRLTVL.

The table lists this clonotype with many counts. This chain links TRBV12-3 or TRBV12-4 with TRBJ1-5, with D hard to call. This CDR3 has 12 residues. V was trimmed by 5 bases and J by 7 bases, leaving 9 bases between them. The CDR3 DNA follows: TGTGCCAGCAGTCATCAGCCCCAGCCCCAGCATTTT. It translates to CASSHQPQPQHF.

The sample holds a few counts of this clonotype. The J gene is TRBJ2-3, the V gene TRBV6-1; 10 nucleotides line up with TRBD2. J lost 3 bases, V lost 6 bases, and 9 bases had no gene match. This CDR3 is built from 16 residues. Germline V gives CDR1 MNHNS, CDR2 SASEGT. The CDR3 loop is CASSEQTSGATDTQYF. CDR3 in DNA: TGTGCCAGCAGCGAGCAAACTAGCGGGGCAACAGATACGCAGTATTTT.

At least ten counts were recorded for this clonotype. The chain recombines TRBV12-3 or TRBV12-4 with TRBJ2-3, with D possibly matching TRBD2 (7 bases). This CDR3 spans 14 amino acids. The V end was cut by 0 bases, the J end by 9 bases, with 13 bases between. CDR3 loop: CASSLALEGGTQYF. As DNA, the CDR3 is TGTGCCAGCAGTTTAGCGCTCGAGGGGGGGACGCAGTATTTT.

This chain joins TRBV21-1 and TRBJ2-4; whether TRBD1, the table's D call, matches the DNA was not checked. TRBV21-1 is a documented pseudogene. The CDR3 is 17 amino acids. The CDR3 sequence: CASSKDGRGRAKNIQYF. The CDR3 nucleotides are TGTGCCAGCAGCAAAGATGGTAGGGGGCGGGCCAAAAACATTCAGTACTTC.

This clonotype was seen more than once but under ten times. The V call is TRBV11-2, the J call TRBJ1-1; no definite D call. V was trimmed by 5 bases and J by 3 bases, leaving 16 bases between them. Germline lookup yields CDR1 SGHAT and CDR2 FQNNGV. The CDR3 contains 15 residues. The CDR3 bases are TGTGCCAGCAGCGCCTTGGAGGGAAGTGACACTGAAGCTTTCTTT. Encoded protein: CASSALEGSDTEAFF.

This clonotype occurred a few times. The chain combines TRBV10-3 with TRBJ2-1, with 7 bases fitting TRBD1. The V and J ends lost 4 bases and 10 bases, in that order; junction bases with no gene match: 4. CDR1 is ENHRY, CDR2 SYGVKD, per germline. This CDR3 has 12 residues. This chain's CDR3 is CAISGVDREQFF. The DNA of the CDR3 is TGTGCCATCAGTGGGGTGGACAGGGAGCAGTTCTTC.

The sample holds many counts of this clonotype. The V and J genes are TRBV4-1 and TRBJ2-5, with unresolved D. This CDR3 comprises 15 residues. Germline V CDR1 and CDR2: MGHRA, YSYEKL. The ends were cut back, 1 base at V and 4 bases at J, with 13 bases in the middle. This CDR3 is CASSQGKGTPETQYF. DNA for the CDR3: TGCGCCAGCAGCCAAGGGAAAGGAACCCCAGAGACCCAGTACTTC.

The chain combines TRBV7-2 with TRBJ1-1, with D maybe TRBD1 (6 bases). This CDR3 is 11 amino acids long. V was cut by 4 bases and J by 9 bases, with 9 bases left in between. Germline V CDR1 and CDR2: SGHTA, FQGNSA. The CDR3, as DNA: TGTGCCAGCAGCTCGGGGACACAAGCTTTCTTT. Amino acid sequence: CASSSGTQAFF.

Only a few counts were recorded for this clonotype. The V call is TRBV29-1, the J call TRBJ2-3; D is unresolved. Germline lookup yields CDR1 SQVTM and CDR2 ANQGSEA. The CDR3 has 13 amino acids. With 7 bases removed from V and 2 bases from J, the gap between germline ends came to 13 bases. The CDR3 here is CSAEDRPTDTQYF. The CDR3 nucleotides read TGCAGCGCAGAGGACCGCCCCACAGATACGCAGTATTTT.

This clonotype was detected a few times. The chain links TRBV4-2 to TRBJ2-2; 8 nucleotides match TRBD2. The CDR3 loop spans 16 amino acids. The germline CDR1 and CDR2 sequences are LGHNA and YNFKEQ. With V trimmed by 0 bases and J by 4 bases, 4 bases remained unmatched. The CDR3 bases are TGTGCCAGCAGCCAAGACCGGCTAGCGGGCACCGGGGAGCTGTTTTTT. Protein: CASSQDRLAGTGELFF.

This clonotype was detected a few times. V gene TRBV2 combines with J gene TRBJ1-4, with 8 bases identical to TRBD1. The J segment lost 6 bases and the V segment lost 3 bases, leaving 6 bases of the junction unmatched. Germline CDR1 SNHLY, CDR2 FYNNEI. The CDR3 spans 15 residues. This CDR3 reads CASSDPGGADEKLFF. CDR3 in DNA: TGTGCCAGCAGTGACCCAGGGGGCGCAGATGAAAAACTGTTTTTT. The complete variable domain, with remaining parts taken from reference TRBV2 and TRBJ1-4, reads EPEVTQTPSHQVTQMGQEVILRCVPISNHLYFYWYRQILGQKVEFLVSFYNNEISEKSEIFDDQFSVERPDGSNFTLKIRSTKLEDSAMYFCASSDPGGADEKLFFGSGTQLSVL.

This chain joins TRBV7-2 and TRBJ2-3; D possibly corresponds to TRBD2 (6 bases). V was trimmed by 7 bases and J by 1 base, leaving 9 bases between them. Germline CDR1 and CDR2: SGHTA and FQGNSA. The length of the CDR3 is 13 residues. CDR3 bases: TGTGCCAGCAAGGCTAGCGGCACAGATACGCAGTATTTT. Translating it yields CASKASGTDTQYF.

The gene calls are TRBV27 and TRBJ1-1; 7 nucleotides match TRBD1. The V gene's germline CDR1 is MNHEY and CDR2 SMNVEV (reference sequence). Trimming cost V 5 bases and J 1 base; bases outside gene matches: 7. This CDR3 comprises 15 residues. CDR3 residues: CASSPSDRRNTEAFF. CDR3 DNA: TGTGCCAGCAGTCCTTCGGACAGGCGGAACACTGAAGCTTTCTTT.

The CDR3 protein is CSVYSGANVLTF. The DNA for the CDR3 is TGCAGCGTGTACTCTGGGGCCAACGTCCTGACTTTC. The rearrangement uses TRBV29-1 and TRBJ2-6, with no clear D. This CDR3 region has 12 residues. V was cut by 6 bases and J by 0 bases, with 3 bases left in between. Germline CDR1 reads SQVTM; CDR2 reads ANQGSEA.

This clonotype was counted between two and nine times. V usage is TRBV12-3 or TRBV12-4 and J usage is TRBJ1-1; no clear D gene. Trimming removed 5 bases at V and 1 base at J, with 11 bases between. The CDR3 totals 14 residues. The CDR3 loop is CASSPASGNTEAFF. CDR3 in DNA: TGTGCCAGCAGTCCCGCCTCAGGGAACACTGAAGCTTTCTTT.

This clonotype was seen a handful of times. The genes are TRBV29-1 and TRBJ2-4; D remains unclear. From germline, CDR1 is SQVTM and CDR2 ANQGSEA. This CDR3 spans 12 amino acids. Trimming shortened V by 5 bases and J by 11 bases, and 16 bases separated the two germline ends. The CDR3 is CSVLTTHPLQYF. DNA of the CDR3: TGCAGCGTTCTTACGACTCACCCCCTTCAGTACTTC.

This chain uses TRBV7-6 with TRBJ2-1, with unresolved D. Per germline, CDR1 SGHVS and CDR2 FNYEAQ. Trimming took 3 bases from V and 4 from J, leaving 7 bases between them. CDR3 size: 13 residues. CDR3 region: CASSFQQYNEQFF. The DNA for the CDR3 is TGTGCCAGCAGCTTCCAGCAATACAATGAGCAGTTCTTC.

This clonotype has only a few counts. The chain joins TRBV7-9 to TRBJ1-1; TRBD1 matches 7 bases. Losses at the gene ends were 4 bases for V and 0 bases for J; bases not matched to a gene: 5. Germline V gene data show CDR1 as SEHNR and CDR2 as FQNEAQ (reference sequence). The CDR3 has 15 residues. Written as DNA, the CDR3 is TGTGCCAGCAGCTCGGGACAGACCATGAACACTGAAGCTTTCTTT. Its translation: CASSSGQTMNTEAFF. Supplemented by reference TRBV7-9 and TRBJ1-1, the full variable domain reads DTGVSQNPRHKITKRGQNVTFRCDPISEHNRLYWYRQTLGQGPEFLTYFQNEAQLEKSRLLSDRFSAERPKGSFSTLEIQRTEQGDSAMYLCASSSGQTMNTEAFFGQGTRLTVV.

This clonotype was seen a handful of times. The CDR3 protein is CSAGQGAGGYTF. The CDR3 nucleotides read TGCAGCGCAGGACAGGGGGCGGGAGGCTACACCTTC. This chain links TRBV29-1 with TRBJ1-2; TRBD1 matches 11 bases. This CDR3 region has 12 residues. V lost 7 bases and J lost 8; bases outside the gene matches: 6. Germline assignment: CDR1 SQVTM and CDR2 ANQGSEA.

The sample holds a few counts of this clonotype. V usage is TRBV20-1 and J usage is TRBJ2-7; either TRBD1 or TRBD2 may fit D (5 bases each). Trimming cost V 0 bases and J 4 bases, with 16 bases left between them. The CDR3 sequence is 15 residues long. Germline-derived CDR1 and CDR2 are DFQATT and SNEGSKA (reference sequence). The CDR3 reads CSARERDLKGYEQYF. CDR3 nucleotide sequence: TGCAGTGCTAGAGAAAGGGACCTAAAGGGGTACGAGCAGTACTTC.

CDR3 coding DNA: TGTGCCAGCAGTGAAGTGTGGACAGGGTTATACGAGCAGTACTTC. Translated: CASSEVWTGLYEQYF. V usage is TRBV2 and J usage is TRBJ2-7, with TRBD1 matching 8 bases. Germline CDR1 reads SNHLY; CDR2 reads FYNNEI. After removal of 1 base from V and 4 bases from J, the junction contained 6 bases not matched to a gene. This CDR3 has 15 amino acids.

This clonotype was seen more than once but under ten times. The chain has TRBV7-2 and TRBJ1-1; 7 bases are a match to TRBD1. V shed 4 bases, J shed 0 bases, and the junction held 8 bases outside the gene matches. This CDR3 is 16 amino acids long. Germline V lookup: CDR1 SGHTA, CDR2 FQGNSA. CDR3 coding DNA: TGTGCCAGCAGCTCCCCTCAGGGGGGCATGAACACTGAAGCTTTCTTT. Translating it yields CASSSPQGGMNTEAFF.